A selection of T cell receptor beta chains follows, all from one sample in a study of blood T cell repertoires in COVID-19. Some clones are missing from TCRdb's copy, which holds only in-frame ones; the method was immunoSEQ multiplex PCR. The sample holds tens of thousands of clones; about 80% are singletons and the top ten take less than 25%. The sample was peripheral blood. These receptors came from a human donor with acute or convalescent COVID-19. The donor label of this sample is uncertain. CDR3s leave out the opening cysteine and the closing phenylalanine or tryptophan. A D gene is named only where the DNA matches it firmly. Size is omitted from some rows. Given values are once, few, many or a class for expanded clones.

V: TRBV2; D: TRBD2; size: -; CDR3: ASSEGTREGGELF
V: TRBV7-9; D: -; size: -; CDR3: ASSFLQETQY
V: TRBV29-1; D: -; size: -; CDR3: SASRAAQETQY
V: TRBV6-2/TRBV6-3; D: TRBD2; size: -; CDR3: ASSYAAGGRYEQY
V: TRBV5-1; D: -; size: -; CDR3: ASSLGSSGANVLT
V: TRBV27; D: -; size: -; CDR3: ASSLTGSQPQH
V: TRBV27; D: -; size: -; CDR3: ATRGPAETQY
V: TRBV5-1; D: TRBD1; size: -; CDR3: ASSLGNRGETQY
V: TRBV6-2/TRBV6-3; D: TRBD1; size: -; CDR3: ASSSTGDYEQY
V: TRBV29-1; D: -; size: -; CDR3: SVEAGTYEQY
V: TRBV29-1; D: TRBD2; size: -; CDR3: SVDVLSGSHEQF
V: TRBV18; D: -; size: -; CDR3: ASSPQGQGGSPLH
V: TRBV12-3/TRBV12-4; D: -; size: once; CDR3: ASSLTGPTEAF
V: TRBV9; D: TRBD1; size: -; CDR3: ASSLDVQGAVTEAF